This T cell receptor (beta chain) was sequenced for a study of T cells in Graves' hyperthyroidism and ophthalmopathy. Germline assignment: CDR1 SEHNR and CDR2 FQNEAQ (reference sequence). The J segment lost 6 bases and the V segment lost 5 bases, leaving 11 bases of the junction unmatched. The CDR3 has 16 residues. Many counts were recorded for this clonotype. Amplified TCR beta CDR3 regions came from RNA transcripts. The TCR CDR3 first-round RT-PCR relied on the HTBI primer set. TCRdb re-derived calls from the multiplex PCR reads in MiXCR, one entry per CDR3 protein. The repertoire holds about 340,000 distinct CDR3 sequences, with roughly a fifth as singletons.

The chain combines TRBV7-9 with TRBJ2-2, with 8 bases matching TRBD1. The sample consisted of blood. The source is a woman aged 50 to 60 with Graves' hyperthyroidism. The CDR3 loop is CASSPDRGRGAGELFF. For the CDR3, the DNA is TGTGCCAGCAGCCCAGACAGGGGCCGTGGGGCCGGGGAGCTGTTTTTT.